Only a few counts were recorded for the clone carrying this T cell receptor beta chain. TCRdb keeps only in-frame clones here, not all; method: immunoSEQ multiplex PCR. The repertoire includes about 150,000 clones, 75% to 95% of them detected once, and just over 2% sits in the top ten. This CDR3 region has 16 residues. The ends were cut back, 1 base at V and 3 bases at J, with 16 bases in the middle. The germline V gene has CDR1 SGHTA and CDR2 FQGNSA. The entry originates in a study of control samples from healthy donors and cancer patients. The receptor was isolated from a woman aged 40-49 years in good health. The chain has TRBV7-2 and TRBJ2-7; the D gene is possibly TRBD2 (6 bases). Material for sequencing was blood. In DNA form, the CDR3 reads TGTGCCAGCAGCTTAGGACCGGCGGGACTGGGCTACGAGCAGTACTTC. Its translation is CASSLGPAGLGYEQYF.